One sample yielded the 10 T cell receptor beta chains listed below, sequenced in a study of shared clonotypes between healthy human individuals. Clones were read by immunoSEQ multiplex PCR, and TCRdb kept only the in-frame ones, dropping some. The table lists about 1.5 million clones, around 97% of them singletons. Input material: naive CD4+ T cells sorted from blood. Subset of the sample: CD45RA+ positively selected. These receptors all stem from a man younger than 40 in good health.

V and J are TRBV4-2 and TRBJ2-3; 9 bases are shared with TRBD2. V lost 2 bases to trimming and J lost 2 bases; unmatched junction nucleotides: 8. The CDR3 loop spans 17 amino acids. The germline V gene has CDR1 LGHNA and CDR2 YNFKEQ. The CDR3 nucleotides read TGTGCCAGCAGCCAAAGAGGGCTAGCGGGAACCACAGATACGCAGTATTTT. Translation: CASSQRGLAGTTDTQYF.

The chain recombines TRBV28 with TRBJ2-7; tentatively, D is TRBD1 or TRBD2 (5 bases each). Germline V lookup: CDR1 MDHEN, CDR2 SYDVKM. The CDR3 loop spans 14 amino acids. Trimming left V 3 bases short and J 5 bases short, with 14 bases between. CDR3 region: CASSFQGVRDEQYF. CDR3 bases: TGTGCCAGCAGTTTTCAGGGAGTACGCGACGAGCAGTACTTC.

The chain carries TRBV30 and TRBJ1-5; perhaps TRBD1 as D (6 bases). CDR1 GTSNPN and CDR2 SVGIG come from the germline V gene (reference sequence). There are 16 residues in the CDR3. V gave up 3 bases and J gave up 0 bases, with 15 bases separating them. CDR3 DNA sequence: TGTGCCTGGAGACCACAACAGGGAACTAGCAATCAGCCCCAGCATTTT. Translated, it gives CAWRPQQGTSNQPQHF. The full variable domain, its missing parts supplied by reference TRBV30 and TRBJ1-5, is SQTIHQWPATLVQPVGSPLSLECTVEGTSNPNLYWYRQAAGRGLQLLFYSVGIGQISSEVPQNLSASRPQDRQFILSSKKLLLSDSGFYLCAWRPQQGTSNQPQHFGDGTRLSIL.

This clone was recorded only once. The chain carries TRBV5-1 and TRBJ2-3; D may match TRBD1 or TRBD2 (5 bases each). Trimming took 6 bases from V and 2 from J, leaving 19 bases between them. This CDR3 is built from 16 residues. Looked up from germline, CDR1 is SGHRS and CDR2 is YFSETQ. CDR3 nucleotide sequence: TGCGCCAGCACAGAATTACGGGGCGTCAACACAGATACGCAGTATTTT. Protein product: CASTELRGVNTDTQYF.

The chain is built from TRBV6-6 and TRBJ1-4, with TRBD1 identical over 9 bases. With V trimmed by 6 bases and J by 4 bases, 9 bases remained unmatched. The CDR3 spans 16 residues. CDR1 is MNHNY, CDR2 SVGAGI, per germline (reference sequence). CDR3 in DNA: TGTGCCAGCAGCACTACAGGGGGCGCAAGTAATGAAAAACTGTTTTTT. This gives the protein CASSTTGGASNEKLFF.

J is TRBJ2-7 and V is TRBV10-3; D gene unclear. Trimming removed 2 bases from V and 3 bases from J, with 11 bases in between. In germline, CDR1 is ENHRY, CDR2 SYGVKD. This CDR3 comprises 14 residues. The CDR3 DNA sequence: TGTGCCATCAGTGAGGACCTACAGTTCTACGAGCAGTACTTC. This encodes CAISEDLQFYEQYF.

V and J are TRBV11-2 and TRBJ1-5, with TRBD1 matching 7 bases. CDR1 is SGHAT and CDR2 is FQNNGV in the germline V gene. The CDR3 consists of 15 residues. The junction had 7 bases not matched to a gene; V was cut back by 5 bases and J by 3 bases. The CDR3 is CASSADRVHNQPQHF. The CDR3 nucleotides are TGTGCCAGCAGCGCCGACAGGGTCCACAATCAGCCCCAGCATTTT.

This chain connects TRBV18 to TRBJ2-1, with 10 bases matching TRBD2. V shed 6 bases, J shed 3 bases, and the junction held 11 bases outside the gene matches. Germline CDR1 is KGHSH and CDR2 is LQKENI. This CDR3 has 17 residues. CDR3: CASSRTFGLADYNEQFF. DNA of the CDR3: TGTGCCAGCTCCCGCACGTTCGGACTAGCGGACTACAATGAGCAGTTCTTC. The full variable domain, its missing parts supplied by reference TRBV18 and TRBJ2-1, is NAGVMQNPRHLVRRRGQEARLRCSPMKGHSHVYWYRQLPEEGLKFMVYLQKENIIDESGMPKERFSAEFPKEGPSILRIQQVVRGDSAAYFCASSRTFGLADYNEQFFGPGTRLTVL.

The chain has TRBV10-3 and TRBJ2-3; 9 nucleotides line up with TRBD2. Per germline, CDR1 ENHRY and CDR2 SYGVKD. With 2 bases clipped from V and 4 bases from J, the junction kept 4 bases outside the gene matches. The CDR3 consists of 15 residues. The chain's CDR3 is CAISEGGRAADTQYF. The CDR3 DNA sequence: TGTGCCATCAGTGAGGGCGGGAGGGCCGCAGATACGCAGTATTTT.

The J gene is TRBJ2-3, the V gene TRBV10-2; no firm D call. The ends were cut back, 5 bases at V and 1 base at J, with 7 bases in the middle. The germline V gene encodes CDR1 WSHSY and CDR2 SAAADI. The CDR3 runs 13 residues. The CDR3 region is CASSNGRTDTQYF. The CDR3 nucleotides read TGCGCCAGCAGTAACGGTCGCACAGATACGCAGTATTTT.